A selection of T cell receptor beta chains follows, all from one sample in a study of CD8 T cells in ankylosing spondylitis. Using its own MiXCR run on the 5' RACE reads, TCRdb lists one record per CDR3 protein. The sample shows more than 95,000 distinct CDR3 sequences, roughly 8.3% of them seen only once. Specimen: blood, either unsorted or a sorted T cell fraction (not recorded which). All receptors come from a male donor with ankylosing spondylitis or in good health (not recorded which). CDR3s include the opening cysteine and the closing phenylalanine or tryptophan. D genes are given only for firm matches. Some rows have no size entry. The others give once, few or many, or a class for an expanded clone.

D | J | V | size | DNA | CDR3
- | TRBJ1-3 | TRBV7-9 | - | TGTGCCGGACGGGAGATTTCTGGAAACACCATATATTTT | CAGREISGNTIYF
- | TRBJ2-2 | TRBV5-6 | few | TGTGCCAGCAGCTTGAGGTCCGCGGTCCGGTCGAACACCGGGGAGCTGTTTTTT | CASSLRSAVRSNTGELFF
- | TRBJ2-4 | TRBV18 | few | TGTGCCAGCTCACCGCGACTACACAGGGGAGGCAAAAACATTCAGTACTTC | CASSPRLHRGGKNIQYF
TRBD2 | TRBJ2-3 | TRBV6-1 | many | TGTGCCAGCAGTGAAGCGGGGGGGGTGTCCTCAGATACGCAGTATTTT | CASSEAGGVSSDTQYF
TRBD1 | TRBJ2-5 | TRBV20-1 | many | TGCAGTGCCACAGGGGATCAAGAGACCCAGTACTTC | CSATGDQETQYF
- | TRBJ1-1 | TRBV25-1 | many | TGTGCCAGCAGTGGTCGGGAAGGGCTTAGCGAAGCTTTCTTT | CASSGREGLSEAFF
- | TRBJ1-2 | TRBV9 | many | TGTGCCAGCAGCGTAGGGGAGATAAACTATGGCTACACCTTC | CASSVGEINYGYTF
- | TRBJ1-2 | TRBV4-2 | many | TGTGCCAGCAGCCAACAAACTTTTCGGGGCTACACCTTC | CASSQQTFRGYTF
- | TRBJ2-3 | TRBV7-2 | many | TGTGCCAGCAGCCCATACCCATCTCCACTCGTGGGTGATACGCAGTATTTT | CASSPYPSPLVGDTQYF
- | TRBJ2-7 | TRBV28 | many | TGTGCCAGCAGGGGCAGCTCCTACGAGCAGTACTTC | CASRGSSYEQYF
- | TRBJ2-5 | TRBV7-2 | many | TGTGCCAGCAGCTTACAACGGGGGAGGGAGACCCAGTACTTC | CASSLQRGRETQYF
TRBD1 | TRBJ2-3 | TRBV9 | many | TGTGCCAGCGGGAAGGACAGGAGCACAGATACGCAGTATTTT | CASGKDRSTDTQYF
- | TRBJ1-1 | TRBV20-1 | medium-sized | TGCAGTGCTAGAGAGGGGCAGGGCCCAAACACTGAAGCTTTCTTT | CSAREGQGPNTEAFF
- | TRBJ1-2 | TRBV12-3/TRBV12-4 | many | TGTGCCAGCAGGGCAGGGATGTACCCTAACTATGGCTACACCTTC | CASRAGMYPNYGYTF
- | TRBJ1-4 | TRBV5-5 | many | TGTGCCAGCAGCCCCTTCGCGACAGTTGAAGGAAAACTGTTTTTT | CASSPFATVEGKLFF
- | TRBJ2-1 | TRBV30 | - | TGTGCCTCGACTCCAAGCTCCTACAATGAGCAGTTCTTC | CASTPSSYNEQFF
- | TRBJ2-2 | TRBV19 | many | TGTGCCGGAAGACCGGGGCACCAGAACACCGGGGAGCTGTTTTTT | CAGRPGHQNTGELFF
TRBD1 | TRBJ1-1 | TRBV18 | many | TGTGCCAGCTCGCAGGAGACAGGGATGAACACTGAAGCTTTCTTT | CASSQETGMNTEAFF
- | TRBJ2-7 | TRBV7-2 | many | TGTGCCAGCAGCTTAGACTCCCATGGCGGGGCTCGCGAGCAGTACTTC | CASSLDSHGGAREQYF
TRBD2 | TRBJ2-2 | TRBV12-3/TRBV12-4 | many | TGTGCCAGCATCCCGACACTAGCGGTGATTAACACCGGGGAGCTGTTTTTT | CASIPTLAVINTGELFF
TRBD1 | TRBJ1-2 | TRBV9 | many | TGTGCCAGCAGCGTCCAGGGGACAGGGTCCTATGGCTACACCTTC | CASSVQGTGSYGYTF
- | TRBJ1-1 | TRBV4-3 | many | TGCGCCAGCAGCCAAGATAAGGACAGCGCGAACACTGAAGCTTTCTTT | CASSQDKDSANTEAFF
- | TRBJ1-2 | TRBV29-1 | many | TGCAGCGCCAATGGGGCGGCCTATGGCTACACCTTC | CSANGAAYGYTF
- | TRBJ2-2 | TRBV10-3 | many | TGTGCCATCAGTGAGACGGATACCGGGGAGCTGTTTTTT | CAISETDTGELFF
- | TRBJ1-1 | TRBV7-2 | - | TGTGCCAGCAGCGTGGCTGGGGTTGGCACTGAAGCTTTCTTT | CASSVAGVGTEAFF
- | TRBJ2-3 | TRBV7-2 | - | TGTGCCAGCAGCTTAGGTCGTCCTTCCACAGATACGCAGTATTTT | CASSLGRPSTDTQYF
- | TRBJ2-1 | TRBV18 | few | TGTGCCAGCTCACCACCCCGGACAGTTGGAAACAATGAGCAGTTCTTC | CASSPPRTVGNNEQFF
- | TRBJ1-3 | TRBV10-3 | many | TGTGCCATCAGTGACCCTTTGTCTGGAAACACCATATATTTT | CAISDPLSGNTIYF
TRBD2 | TRBJ2-1 | TRBV13 | many | TGTGCCAGCAGCTACGGACTAGCGGGAGTTGATTCCTACAATGAGCAGTTCTTC | CASSYGLAGVDSYNEQFF
- | TRBJ2-3 | TRBV7-9 | many | TGTGCCAGCAGCTCAAGCCCAGATACGCAGTATTTT | CASSSSPDTQYF
TRBD2 | TRBJ2-2 | TRBV7-2 | few | TGTGCCACCCGACTAGCGGGGACCGGGGAGCTGTTTTTT | CATRLAGTGELFF
- | TRBJ2-5 | TRBV15 | many | TGTGCCACCAGGGACAGAGCCTCGTGGGGCCAGTACTTC | CATRDRASWGQYF
- | TRBJ2-1 | TRBV15 | many | TGTGCCACCAGCAGAAGTTTCAATGAGCAGTTCTTC | CATSRSFNEQFF
TRBD1 | TRBJ1-5 | TRBV12-3/TRBV12-4 | many | TGTGCCAGCAGTAAGACAGGGGATCAGCCCCAGCATTTT | CASSKTGDQPQHF
- | TRBJ2-7 | TRBV12-2 | many | TGTGCAAGTCGTCCGACAGGGAGCTACGAGCAGTACTTC | CASRPTGSYEQYF
- | TRBJ1-1 | TRBV7-9 | many | TGTGCCAGCAGCTCCGGACGGTGGGGCACTGAAGCTTTCTTT | CASSSGRWGTEAFF
- | TRBJ2-2 | TRBV19 | - | TGTGCCAGTCCTAAGACAGCCACCGGGGAGCTGTTTTTT | CASPKTATGELFF
- | TRBJ1-2 | TRBV27 | many | TGTGCCAGCAGTCTTAAAGGGGTGCACTACACCTTC | CASSLKGVHYTF
TRBD1 | TRBJ1-2 | TRBV11-2 | many | TGTGCCAGCAGCTGGATAGACCCGAGACAGGGCCCGTCTGGGGGCTACACCTTC | CASSWIDPRQGPSGGYTF
TRBD2 | TRBJ2-3 | TRBV7-2 | few | TGTGCCAGCAGCTTTTTAAGCGGGAGTATCGCAGATACGCAGTATTTT | CASSFLSGSIADTQYF
- | TRBJ2-5 | TRBV7-2 | few | TGTGCCAGCAGCTTAGTCTCCCGGGAGACCCAGTACTTC | CASSLVSRETQYF
- | TRBJ1-5 | TRBV7-8 | many | TGTGCCAGCAGCTTCGGACAGCCGCGGCAGCCCCAGCATTTT | CASSFGQPRQPQHF
- | TRBJ1-5 | TRBV20-1 | many | TGCAGTGCTAGTTCCGGTAATGAGCAGCCCCAGCATTTT | CSASSGNEQPQHF
- | TRBJ1-1 | TRBV5-1 | few | TGCGCCAGCAGCTTGGTAAGGGAAACGAACACTGAAGCTTTCTTT | CASSLVRETNTEAFF
- | TRBJ2-2 | TRBV20-1 | many | TGCAGTGCTAGCCTCCGGCAGTGGGACACCGGGGAGCTGTTTTTT | CSASLRQWDTGELFF
- | TRBJ2-5 | TRBV4-2 | many | TGTGCCAGCAGCCAAAAAGGTTCAGAGACCCAGTACTTC | CASSQKGSETQYF
- | TRBJ2-1 | TRBV6-4 | many | TGTGCCAGCAGTGACTCTCGGATTAGCGGTGAGCAGTTCTTC | CASSDSRISGEQFF
TRBD1 | TRBJ1-2 | TRBV12-3/TRBV12-4 | many | TGTGCCAGCAGCAAGAAAGTCGGGACAGGGGTCTTCAACTATGGCTACACCTTC | CASSKKVGTGVFNYGYTF
TRBD2 | TRBJ2-3 | TRBV5-8 | many | TGTGCCACCGGATCTAGCGGGACAGATACGCAGTATTTT | CATGSSGTDTQYF